Listed below are T cell receptor beta chains from one sample, sequenced in a study of CD39 and CD103 CD8 tumor-infiltrating T cells. Profiled with immunoSEQ multiplex PCR; TCRdb holds only in-frame clones, not every one. The sample holds roughly 3,000 clones; 83% are singletons and the top ten take roughly 21%. The sequenced sample was CD39- CD103- CD8+ T cells sorted from the tumor. The receptors derive from a human donor with head and neck squamous cell carcinoma. The conserved cysteine and the conserved F or W are not part of the CDR3 here.

J | length | V | CDR3
TRBJ1-2 | 13 | TRBV6-1 | ASEGWVSANYGYT
TRBJ2-7 | 11 | TRBV30 | AWVPGGAYEQY
TRBJ2-3 | 14 | TRBV7-9 | ASSLTSGGSTDTQY
TRBJ2-7 | 8 | TRBV5-4 | ASSLYEQY
TRBJ1-6 | 11 | TRBV11-2 | ASGYRGRSPLH
TRBJ2-1 | 13 | TRBV10-3 | AISGDRGTYNEQF
TRBJ2-3 | 12 | TRBV2 | ASLGQAQTDTQY
TRBJ2-1 | 13 | TRBV7-9 | ASSRESQGGDEQF
TRBJ1-1 | 11 | TRBV6-4 | ASSLTENTEAF
TRBJ1-1 | 13 | TRBV7-9 | ASSHWTASNTEAF
TRBJ1-3 | 13 | TRBV19 | ASSARTGPGNTIY
TRBJ2-5 | 15 | TRBV5-1 | ASTPYGLAGGQETQY
TRBJ1-5 | 10 | TRBV6-1 | AISEEIQPQH
TRBJ1-1 | 12 | TRBV19 | ASSISGWNTEAF
TRBJ2-3 | 13 | TRBV7-2 | ASSTLGVGTDTQY
TRBJ2-7 | 13 | TRBV7-2 | ASSLWGGPHYEQY
TRBJ2-7 | 13 | TRBV11-3 | ASSLAQGGSYEQY